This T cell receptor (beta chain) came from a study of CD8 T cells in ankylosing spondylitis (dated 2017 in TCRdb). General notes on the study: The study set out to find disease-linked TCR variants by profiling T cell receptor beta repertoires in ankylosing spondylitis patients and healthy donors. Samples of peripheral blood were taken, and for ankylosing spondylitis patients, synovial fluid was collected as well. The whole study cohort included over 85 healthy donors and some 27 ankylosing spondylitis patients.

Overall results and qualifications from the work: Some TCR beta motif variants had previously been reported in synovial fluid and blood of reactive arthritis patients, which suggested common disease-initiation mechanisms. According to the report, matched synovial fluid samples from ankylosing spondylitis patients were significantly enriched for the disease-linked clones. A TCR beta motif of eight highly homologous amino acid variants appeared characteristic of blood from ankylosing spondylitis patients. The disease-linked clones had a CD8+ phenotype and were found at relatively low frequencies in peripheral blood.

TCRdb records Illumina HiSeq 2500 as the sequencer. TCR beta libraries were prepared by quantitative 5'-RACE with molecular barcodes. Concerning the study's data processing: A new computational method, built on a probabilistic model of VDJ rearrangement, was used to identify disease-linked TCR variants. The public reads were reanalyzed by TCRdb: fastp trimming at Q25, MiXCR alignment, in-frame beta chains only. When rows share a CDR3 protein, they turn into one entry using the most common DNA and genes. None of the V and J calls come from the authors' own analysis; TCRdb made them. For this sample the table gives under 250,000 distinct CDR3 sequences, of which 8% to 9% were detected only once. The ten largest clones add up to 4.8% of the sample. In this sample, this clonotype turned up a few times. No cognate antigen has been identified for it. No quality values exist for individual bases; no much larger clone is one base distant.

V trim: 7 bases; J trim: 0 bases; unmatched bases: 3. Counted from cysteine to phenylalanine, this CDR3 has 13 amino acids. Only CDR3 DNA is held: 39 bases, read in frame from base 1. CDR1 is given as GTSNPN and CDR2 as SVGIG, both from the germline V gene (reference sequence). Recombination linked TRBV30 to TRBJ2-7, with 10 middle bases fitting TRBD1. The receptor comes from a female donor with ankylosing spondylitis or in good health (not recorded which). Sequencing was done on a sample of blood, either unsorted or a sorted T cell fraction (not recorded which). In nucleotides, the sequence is TGTGCCTCGGACAGGGGGGGCTCCTACGAGCAGTACTTC. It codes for CASDRGGSYEQYF. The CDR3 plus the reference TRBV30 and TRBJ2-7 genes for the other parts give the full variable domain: SQTIHQWPATLVQPVGSPLSLECTVEGTSNPNLYWYRQAAGRGLQLLFYSVGIGQISSEVPQNLSASRPQDRQFILSSKKLLLSDSGFYLCASDRGGSYEQYFGPGTRLTVT.